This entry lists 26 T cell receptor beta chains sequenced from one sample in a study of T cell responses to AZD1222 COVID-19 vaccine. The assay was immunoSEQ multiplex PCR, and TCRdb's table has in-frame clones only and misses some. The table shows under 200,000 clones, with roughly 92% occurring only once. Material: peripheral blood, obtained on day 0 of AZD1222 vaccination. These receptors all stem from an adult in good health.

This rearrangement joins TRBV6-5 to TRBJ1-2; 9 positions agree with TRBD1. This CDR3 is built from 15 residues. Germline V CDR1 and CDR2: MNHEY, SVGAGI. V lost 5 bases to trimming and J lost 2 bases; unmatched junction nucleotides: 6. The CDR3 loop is CASSRSGTGNYGYTF. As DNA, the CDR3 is TGTGCCAGCAGTCGTTCCGGGACAGGGAACTATGGCTACACCTTC.

This CDR3 is CATSDLPRAYSNNSPLHF. The CDR3 DNA is TGTGCCACCAGTGATTTGCCCCGGGCGTATTCTAATAATTCACCCCTCCACTTT. J is TRBJ1-6 and V is TRBV24-1; D remains ambiguous. Trimming stripped 0 bases from V and 5 bases from J, with 16 bases between. Germline loops: CDR1 KGHDR, CDR2 SFDVKD. The CDR3 contains 18 residues.

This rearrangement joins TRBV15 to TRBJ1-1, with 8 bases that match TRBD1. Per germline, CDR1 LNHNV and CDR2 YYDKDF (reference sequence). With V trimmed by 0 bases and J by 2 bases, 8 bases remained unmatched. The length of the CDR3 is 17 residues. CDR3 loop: CATSRDPPGTGNTEAFF. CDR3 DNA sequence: TGTGCCACCAGCAGAGACCCACCGGGGACAGGAAACACTGAAGCTTTCTTT.

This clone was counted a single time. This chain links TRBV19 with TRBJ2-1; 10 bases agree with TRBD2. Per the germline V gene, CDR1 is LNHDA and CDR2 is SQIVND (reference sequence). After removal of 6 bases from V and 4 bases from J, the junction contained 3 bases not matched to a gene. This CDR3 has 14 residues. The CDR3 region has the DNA TGTGCCAGTAGCCGGACTAGCGGATACAATGAGCAGTTCTTC. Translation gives CASSRTSGYNEQFF.

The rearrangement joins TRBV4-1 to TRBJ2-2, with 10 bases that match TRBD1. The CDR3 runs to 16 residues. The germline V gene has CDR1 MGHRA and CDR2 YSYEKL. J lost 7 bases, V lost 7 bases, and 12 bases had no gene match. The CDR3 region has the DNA TGCGCCAGCAAAAATCTCCGACAGGGGGCTGACGGGGAGCTGTTTTTT. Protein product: CASKNLRQGADGELFF.

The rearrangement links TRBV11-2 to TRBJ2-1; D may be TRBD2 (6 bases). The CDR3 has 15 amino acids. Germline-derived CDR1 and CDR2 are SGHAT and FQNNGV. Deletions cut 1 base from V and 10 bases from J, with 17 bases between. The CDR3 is CASSLAAGTPPEQFF. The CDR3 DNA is TGTGCCAGCAGCTTAGCAGCCGGGACTCCGCCGGAGCAGTTCTTC.

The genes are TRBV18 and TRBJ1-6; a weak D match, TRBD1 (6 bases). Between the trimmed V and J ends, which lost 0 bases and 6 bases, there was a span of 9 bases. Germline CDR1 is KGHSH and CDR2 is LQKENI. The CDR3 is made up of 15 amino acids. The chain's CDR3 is CASSPPQGSNSPLHF. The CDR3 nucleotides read TGTGCCAGCTCACCACCGCAGGGGAGTAATTCACCCCTCCACTTT.

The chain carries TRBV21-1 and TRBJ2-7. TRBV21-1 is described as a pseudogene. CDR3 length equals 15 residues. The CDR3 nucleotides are TGTGCCAGCAGCTCCCGAAGGGCTGACACCTACGAGCAGTACTTC. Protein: CASSSRRADTYEQYF.

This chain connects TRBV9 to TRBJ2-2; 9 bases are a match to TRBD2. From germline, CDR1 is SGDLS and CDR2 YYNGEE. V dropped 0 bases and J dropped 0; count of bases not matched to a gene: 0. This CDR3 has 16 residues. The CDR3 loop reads CASSVGLAANTGELFF. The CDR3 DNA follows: TGTGCCAGCAGCGTAGGACTAGCGGCGAACACCGGGGAGCTGTTTTTT.

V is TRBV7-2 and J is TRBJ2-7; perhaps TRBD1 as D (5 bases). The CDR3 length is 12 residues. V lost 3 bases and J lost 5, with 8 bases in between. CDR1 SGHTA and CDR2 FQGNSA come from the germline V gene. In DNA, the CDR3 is TGTGCCAGCAGCTTCAGGGTAAACGAGCAGTACTTC. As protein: CASSFRVNEQYF.

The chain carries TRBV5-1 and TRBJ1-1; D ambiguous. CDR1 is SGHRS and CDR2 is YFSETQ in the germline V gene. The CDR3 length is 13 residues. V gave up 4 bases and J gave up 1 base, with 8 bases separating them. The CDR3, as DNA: TGCGCCAGCAGCCTCTCGGAGAACACTGAAGCTTTCTTT. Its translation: CASSLSENTEAFF. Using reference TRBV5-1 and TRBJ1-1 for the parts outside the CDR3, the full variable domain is KAGVTQTPRYLIKTRGQQVTLSCSPISGHRSVSWYQQTPGQGLQFLFEYFSETQRNKGNFPGRFSGRQFSNSRSEMNVSTLELGDSALYLCASSLSENTEAFFGQGTRLTVV.

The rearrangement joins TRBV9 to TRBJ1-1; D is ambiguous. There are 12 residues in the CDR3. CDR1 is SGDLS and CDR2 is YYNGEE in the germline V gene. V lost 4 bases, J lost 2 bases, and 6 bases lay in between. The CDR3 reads CASSKINTEAFF. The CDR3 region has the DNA TGTGCCAGCAGCAAGATCAACACTGAAGCTTTCTTT.

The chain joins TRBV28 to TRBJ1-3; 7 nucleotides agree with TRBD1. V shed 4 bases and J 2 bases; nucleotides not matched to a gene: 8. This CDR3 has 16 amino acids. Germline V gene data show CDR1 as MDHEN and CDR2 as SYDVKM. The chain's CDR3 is CASSSPGGRTGNTIYF. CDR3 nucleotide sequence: TGTGCCAGCAGTTCACCAGGGGGGCGAACTGGAAACACCATATATTTT.

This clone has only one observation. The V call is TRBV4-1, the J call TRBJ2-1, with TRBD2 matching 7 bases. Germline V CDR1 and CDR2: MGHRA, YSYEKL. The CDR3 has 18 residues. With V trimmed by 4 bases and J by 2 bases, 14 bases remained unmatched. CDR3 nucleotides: TGCGCCAGCAGCCTCCAGGGCGGGACTAAAGGGACCTACAATGAGCAGTTCTTC. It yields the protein CASSLQGGTKGTYNEQFF.

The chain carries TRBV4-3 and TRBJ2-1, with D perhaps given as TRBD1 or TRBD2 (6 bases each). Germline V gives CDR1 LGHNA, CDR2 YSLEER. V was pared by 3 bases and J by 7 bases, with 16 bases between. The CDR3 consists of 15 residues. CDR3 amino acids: CASSHGGGPGNEQFF. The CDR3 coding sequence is TGCGCCAGCAGCCACGGAGGGGGGCCTGGTAATGAGCAGTTCTTC.

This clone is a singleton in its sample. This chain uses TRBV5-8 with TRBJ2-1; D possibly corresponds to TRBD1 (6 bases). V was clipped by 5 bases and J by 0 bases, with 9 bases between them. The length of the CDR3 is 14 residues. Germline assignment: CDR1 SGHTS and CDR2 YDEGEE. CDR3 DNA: TGTGCCAGCAGAGGCAGGGGCTCCTACAATGAGCAGTTCTTC. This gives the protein CASRGRGSYNEQFF.

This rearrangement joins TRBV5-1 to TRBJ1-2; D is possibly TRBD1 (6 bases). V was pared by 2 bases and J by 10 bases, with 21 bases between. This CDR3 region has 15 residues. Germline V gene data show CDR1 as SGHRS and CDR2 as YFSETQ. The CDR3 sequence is CASSFPTGTSDAYTF. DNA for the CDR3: TGCGCCAGCAGCTTCCCTACCGGGACAAGCGACGCCTACACCTTC. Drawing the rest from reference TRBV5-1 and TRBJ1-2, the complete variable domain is KAGVTQTPRYLIKTRGQQVTLSCSPISGHRSVSWYQQTPGQGLQFLFEYFSETQRNKGNFPGRFSGRQFSNSRSEMNVSTLELGDSALYLCASSFPTGTSDAYTFGSGTRLTVV.

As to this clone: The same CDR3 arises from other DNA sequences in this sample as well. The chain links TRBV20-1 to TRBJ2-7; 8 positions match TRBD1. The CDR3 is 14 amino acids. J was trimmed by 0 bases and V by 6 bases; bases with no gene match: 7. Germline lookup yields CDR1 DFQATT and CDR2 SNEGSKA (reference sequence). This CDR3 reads CSASRQGSSYEQYF. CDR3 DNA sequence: TGCAGTGCGAGTAGACAGGGGAGCTCCTACGAGCAGTACTTC.

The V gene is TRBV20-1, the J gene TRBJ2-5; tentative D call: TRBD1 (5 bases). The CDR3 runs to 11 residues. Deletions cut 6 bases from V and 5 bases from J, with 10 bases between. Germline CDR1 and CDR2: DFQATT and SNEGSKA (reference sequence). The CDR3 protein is CSAQGMETQYF. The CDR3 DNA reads TGCAGTGCCCAGGGCATGGAGACCCAGTACTTC.

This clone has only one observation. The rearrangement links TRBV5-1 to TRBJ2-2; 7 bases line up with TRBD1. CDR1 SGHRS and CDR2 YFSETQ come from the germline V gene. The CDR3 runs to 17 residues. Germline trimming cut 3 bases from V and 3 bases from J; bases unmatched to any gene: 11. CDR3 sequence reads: CASSSSQGKKDTGELFF. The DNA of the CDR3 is TGCGCCAGCAGCTCTTCACAGGGGAAAAAAGACACCGGGGAGCTGTTTTTT.

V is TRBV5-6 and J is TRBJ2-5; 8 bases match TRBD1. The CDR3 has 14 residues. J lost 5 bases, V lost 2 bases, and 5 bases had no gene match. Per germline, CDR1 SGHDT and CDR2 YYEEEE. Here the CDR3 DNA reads TGTGCCAGCAGCTTCCTGACAGGGGTGGAGACCCAGTACTTC. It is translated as CASSFLTGVETQYF.

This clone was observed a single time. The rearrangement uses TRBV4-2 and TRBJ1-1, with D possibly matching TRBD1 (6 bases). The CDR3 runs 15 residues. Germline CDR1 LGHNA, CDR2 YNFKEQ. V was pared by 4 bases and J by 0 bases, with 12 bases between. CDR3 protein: CASSPTGYMNTEAFF. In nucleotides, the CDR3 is TGTGCCAGCAGCCCGACAGGCTACATGAACACTGAAGCTTTCTTT.

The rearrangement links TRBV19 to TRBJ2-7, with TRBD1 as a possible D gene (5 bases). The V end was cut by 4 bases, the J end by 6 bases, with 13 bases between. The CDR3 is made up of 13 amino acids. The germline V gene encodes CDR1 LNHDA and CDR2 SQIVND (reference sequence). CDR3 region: CASSKATVTEQYF. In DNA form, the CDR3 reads TGTGCCAGTAGTAAGGCGACAGTTACCGAGCAGTACTTC. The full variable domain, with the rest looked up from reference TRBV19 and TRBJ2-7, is DGGITQSPKYLFRKEGQNVTLSCEQNLNHDAMYWYRQDPGQGLRLIYYSQIVNDFQKGDIAEGYSVSREKKESFPLTVTSAQKNPTAFYLCASSKATVTEQYFGPGTRLTVT.

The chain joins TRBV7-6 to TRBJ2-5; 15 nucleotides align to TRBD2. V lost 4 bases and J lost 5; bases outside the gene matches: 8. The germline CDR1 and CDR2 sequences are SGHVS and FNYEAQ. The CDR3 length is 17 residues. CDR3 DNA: TGTGCCAGCAGCTCTCGGACTAGCGGGAGGGCGTATGAGACCCAGTACTTC. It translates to CASSSRTSGRAYETQYF.

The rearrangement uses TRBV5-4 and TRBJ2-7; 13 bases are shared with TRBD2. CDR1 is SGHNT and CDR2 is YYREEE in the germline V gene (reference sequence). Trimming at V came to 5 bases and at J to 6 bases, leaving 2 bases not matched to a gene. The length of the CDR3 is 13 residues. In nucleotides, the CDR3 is TGTGCCAGCAGGGGGACTAGCGGGGTCGAGCAGTACTTC. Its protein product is CASRGTSGVEQYF.

The CDR3 spells CASSSWTGVTTGELFF. As DNA, the CDR3 is TGTGCCAGCAGCTCGTGGACAGGGGTGACAACCGGGGAGCTGTTTTTT. The chain employs TRBV3-1 (or the pseudogene TRBV3-2) and TRBJ2-2; TRBD1 agrees at 9 bases. Germline V CDR1 and CDR2: LGHDT, YNNKEL (reference sequence). The V segment lost 5 bases and the J segment 5 bases; nucleotides outside the gene matches: 9. CDR3 length equals 16 residues.